The present TCR beta chain was sequenced within a study of shared clonotypes between healthy human individuals. Notes on the study in general: Across a few donors, naive CD4 shared roughly 5%, naive CD8 3.5% to 4%, memory CD4 more than 2%, memory CD8 0.4% to 0.5%.

Comment on this clone: Its antigen is unknown.

The CDR3 loop spans 14 amino acids. With 2 bases removed from V and 12 bases from J, the gap between germline ends came to 20 bases. Germline values: CDR1 MNHEY, CDR2 SVGAGI. Per the authors' pipeline: Junction-only sequences without quality scores were provided by ImmunoSEQ, so filtering was different. Clones were read by immunoSEQ multiplex PCR, and TCRdb kept only the in-frame ones, dropping some. V, J and clone size were drawn from that table, and D and trimming were deduced from the DNA. Of approximately 2,000,000 clones listed, just under 95% are singletons. The chain recombines TRBV6-5 with TRBJ2-7, with D perhaps assigned TRBD1 or TRBD2 (6 bases each). The TCR sequence derives from a man younger than 30 in good health. Some clones in this sample may be carry-over from other donors' samples. The sequencing sample was made of naive CD4+ T cells from PBMCs. The subset denotes: CD45RA+ positively selected. DNA of the CDR3: TGTGCCAGCAGTTACACAACCGCTGGAGGGGGTCTGTACTTC. Translation gives CASSYTTAGGGLYF.